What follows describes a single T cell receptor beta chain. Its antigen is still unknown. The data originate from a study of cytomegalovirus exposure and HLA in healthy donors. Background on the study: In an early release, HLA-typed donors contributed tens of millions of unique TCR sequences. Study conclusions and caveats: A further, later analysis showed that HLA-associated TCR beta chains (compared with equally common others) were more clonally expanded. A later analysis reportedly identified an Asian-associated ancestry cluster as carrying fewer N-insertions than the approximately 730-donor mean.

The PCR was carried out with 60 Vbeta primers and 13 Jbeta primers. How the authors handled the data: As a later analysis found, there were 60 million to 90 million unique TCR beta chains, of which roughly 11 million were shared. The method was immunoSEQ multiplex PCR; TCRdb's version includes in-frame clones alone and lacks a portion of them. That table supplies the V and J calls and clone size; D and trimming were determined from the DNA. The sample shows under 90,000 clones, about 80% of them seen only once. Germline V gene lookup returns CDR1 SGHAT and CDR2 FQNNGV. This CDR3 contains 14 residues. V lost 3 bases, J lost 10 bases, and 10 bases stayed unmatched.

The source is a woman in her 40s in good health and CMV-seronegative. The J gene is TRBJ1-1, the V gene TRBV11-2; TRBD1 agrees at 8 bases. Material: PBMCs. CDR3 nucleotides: TGTGCCAGCAGCTTGGAACTCAGGGGGCGCGGAGCTTTCTTT. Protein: CASSLELRGRGAFF.